These T cell receptor beta chains were read from a single sample in a study of blood T cell repertoires in COVID-19. Method: immunoSEQ multiplex PCR; TCRdb's copy keeps in-frame clones and lacks some. The table includes 140,000 or so clones, 85% to 90% detected once. The specimen was peripheral blood. The receptors were sampled from a woman aged 45-65 years with active or convalescent COVID-19. The CDR3 runs from the conserved cysteine through the conserved F or W. D genes are given only for firm matches. The listing skips clone size in some rows; elsewhere it reads once, few, many or a size class.

CDR3aa	CDR3nt	v_gene	j_gene	abundance	d_gene
CASDRGANTEAFF	TGTGCCAGCGACAGGGGAGCGAACACTGAAGCTTTCTTT	TRBV5-6	TRBJ1-1	NA	TRBD1
CASRLREGRETQYF	TGCGCCAGCAGGTTGAGGGAGGGCCGGGAGACCCAGTACTTC	TRBV5-1	TRBJ2-5	NA	TRBD2
CASSPPGQGFHSGNTIYF	TGTGCCAGCTCACCACCGGGACAGGGCTTCCACTCTGGAAACACCATATATTTT	TRBV18	TRBJ1-3	once	TRBD1
CAISEGTGWNQPQHF	TGTGCCATCAGTGAAGGGACAGGGTGGAATCAGCCCCAGCATTTT	TRBV10-3	TRBJ1-5	few	TRBD1
CASSQGGTDMNTEAFF	TGTGCCAGCAGCCAAGGGGGGACAGACATGAACACTGAAGCTTTCTTT	TRBV14	TRBJ1-1	NA	TRBD1
CASSYGRGGVNTEAFF	TGTGCCAGCAGTTACGGCAGAGGGGGGGTGAACACTGAAGCTTTCTTT	TRBV6-2/TRBV6-3	TRBJ1-1	NA	NA
CASSPTGWSQPQHF	TGCGCCAGCAGCCCCACAGGGTGGAGTCAGCCCCAGCATTTT	TRBV5-1	TRBJ1-5	NA	NA
CASSLSGQLINQPQHF	TGTGCCAGCAGTTTATCGGGACAGCTGATCAATCAGCCCCAGCATTTT	TRBV7-8	TRBJ1-5	NA	TRBD1
CASSLAGTGSHEQYF	TGTGCCAGCAGCTTGGCGGGGACAGGGTCACACGAGCAGTACTTC	TRBV5-4	TRBJ2-7	NA	TRBD1
CASSLKAPGQGARGNQPQHF	TGTGCCAGCAGCTTGAAAGCACCGGGACAGGGGGCGCGGGGCAATCAGCCCCAGCATTTT	TRBV5-4	TRBJ1-5	NA	TRBD1
CASSTRTASPTDTQYF	TGTGCCAGCAGCACCCGGACAGCTAGTCCCACAGATACGCAGTATTTT	TRBV7-2	TRBJ2-3	NA	NA
CASSQDLYTGELFF	TGTGCCAGCAGCCAAGATCTCTACACCGGGGAGCTGTTTTTT	TRBV3-1/TRBV3-2	TRBJ2-2	NA	NA
CASSLASGGFSYEQYF	TGTGCCAGCAGCTTAGCTAGCGGGGGGTTCTCCTACGAGCAGTACTTC	TRBV7-2	TRBJ2-7	once	TRBD2
CASSQHSSGGAYEQYF	TGCGCCAGCAGCCAACACTCCAGCGGGGGGGCCTACGAGCAGTACTTC	TRBV4-3	TRBJ2-7	NA	TRBD2
CAWDRARSTEAFF	TGTGCCTGGGACAGGGCTCGCTCGACTGAAGCTTTCTTT	TRBV30	TRBJ1-1	NA	TRBD1
CASSLAAGTGYSYEQYF	TGTGCCAGCAGCCTAGCGGCCGGGACTGGATACTCCTACGAGCAGTACTTC	TRBV27	TRBJ2-7	NA	TRBD2
CASSLGSTSGVGDTQYF	TGCGCCAGCAGCTTGGGCTCGACTAGCGGGGTCGGTGATACGCAGTATTTT	TRBV5-1	TRBJ2-3	NA	TRBD2
CASSWMAGGLDTEAFF	TGTGCCAGCAGTTGGATGGCAGGGGGGCTTGACACTGAAGCTTTCTTT	TRBV28	TRBJ1-1	NA	TRBD1
CASSRLVTSGAMEQYF	TGTGCCAGCAGCCGTCTCGTTACTAGCGGGGCCATGGAGCAGTACTTC	TRBV3-1/TRBV3-2	TRBJ2-7	NA	TRBD2
CASSEKHGRGTNEKLFF	TGTGCCAGCAGCGAAAAACATGGACGAGGGACTAATGAAAAACTGTTTTTT	TRBV9	TRBJ1-4	few	NA
CASSEALRGFTYF	TGTGCCAGCAGTGAAGCGCTTCGGGGTTTTACGTACTTC	TRBV6-1	TRBJ2-7	once	NA
CASSQPTGGTEAFF	TGTGCCAGCAGCCAACCCACAGGGGGCACTGAAGCTTTCTTT	TRBV6-5	TRBJ1-1	NA	TRBD1
CASSGGQGGGTEAFF	TGTGCCAGCAGTGGAGGACAGGGAGGCGGCACTGAAGCTTTCTTT	TRBV2	TRBJ1-1	NA	TRBD1
CSVAAGGTEAFF	TGCAGCGTTGCGGCAGGGGGCACTGAAGCTTTCTTT	TRBV29-1	TRBJ1-1	NA	TRBD1
CASSPRQTSGNTIYF	TGTGCCAGCTCACCCAGACAGACCTCTGGAAACACCATATATTTT	TRBV18	TRBJ1-3	once	NA
CASSQDLEETQYF	TGTGCCAGCAGCCAAGATTTAGAAGAGACCCAGTACTTC	TRBV4-2	TRBJ2-5	NA	NA
CASSPGGQGEEKLFF	TGTGCCAGCAGTCCAGGGGGCCAAGGGGAGGAAAAACTGTTTTTT	TRBV11-2	TRBJ1-4	many	TRBD1
CASSQGQNTEAFF	TGCGCCAGCAGCCAAGGACAGAACACTGAAGCTTTCTTT	TRBV4-1	TRBJ1-1	NA	NA
CASSPRTGGVYEQYF	TGTGCCAGCAGCCCCCGGACAGGGGGCGTCTACGAGCAGTACTTC	TRBV9	TRBJ2-7	NA	TRBD1
CASSITGTGTYEQYF	TGTGCCAGCAGCATTACCGGGACAGGGACCTACGAGCAGTACTTC	TRBV7-2	TRBJ2-7	NA	TRBD1
CASSQAWASYPNSPLHF	TGTGCCAGCAGCCAAGCGTGGGCCAGCTACCCAAATTCACCCCTCCACTTT	TRBV3-1/TRBV3-2	TRBJ1-6	NA	NA
CASSTDRGRGNTIYF	TGTGCCAGCAGCACAGACCGGGGGAGAGGAAACACCATATATTTT	TRBV13	TRBJ1-3	few	NA
CAWSVFSGSTDTQYF	TGTGCCTGGAGTGTATTCAGCGGGAGCACAGATACGCAGTATTTT	TRBV30	TRBJ2-3	NA	NA
CASSFPVDSAAEKLFF	TGTGCCAGCAGCTTCCCTGTAGACAGCGCCGCTGAAAAACTGTTTTTT	TRBV7-9	TRBJ1-4	few	NA
CASSFSTGGDGYTF	TGTGCCAGCAGCTTTAGCACAGGGGGCGATGGCTACACCTTC	TRBV7-9	TRBJ1-2	NA	TRBD1
CASSRSWRGQETQYF	TGTGCCAGCAGCCGTTCGTGGCGGGGCCAAGAGACCCAGTACTTC	TRBV7-9	TRBJ2-5	few	NA
CASSSQRTDKRSRLGLFF	TGTGCCAGCAGCTCACAAAGGACAGATAAGCGATCTCGATTGGGGTTGTTTTTT	TRBV5-8	TRBJ1-4	NA	NA
CASSTPGQGSFWGYTF	TGTGCCAGCAGCACCCCGGGACAGGGATCTTTTTGGGGCTACACCTTC	TRBV7-2	TRBJ1-2	NA	TRBD1
CATSTTRRLPGNEQFF	TGTGCCACCAGCACCACCCGGAGACTCCCGGGCAATGAGCAGTTCTTC	TRBV15	TRBJ2-1	NA	NA
CASSEQGTGELFF	TGTGCCAGCTCAGAACAGGGGACCGGGGAGCTGTTTTTT	TRBV18	TRBJ2-2	NA	TRBD1
CASTRDRGWTEAFF	TGTGCCAGCACCCGGGACAGGGGATGGACTGAAGCTTTCTTT	TRBV6-6	TRBJ1-1	NA	TRBD1
CASSQSGNGYTF	TGTGCCAGCAGCCAATCCGGGAATGGCTACACCTTC	TRBV16	TRBJ1-2	NA	NA
CSASKGVGESYEQYF	TGCAGTGCTAGTAAGGGGGTGGGTGAATCCTACGAGCAGTACTTC	TRBV20-1	TRBJ2-7	NA	NA
CASSLSIGSGRASYEQYF	TGTGCCAGCAGTTTATCGATAGGTAGCGGGAGGGCCTCCTACGAGCAGTACTTC	TRBV27	TRBJ2-7	NA	TRBD2
CASSPGQGMGNTEAFF	TGTGCCAGCAGTCCGGGACAGGGGATGGGTAACACTGAAGCTTTCTTT	TRBV27	TRBJ1-1	NA	TRBD1
CASSQNRGQGEKLFF	TGTGCCAGCAGCCAAAACAGGGGGCAAGGTGAAAAACTGTTTTTT	TRBV3-1/TRBV3-2	TRBJ1-4	NA	TRBD1
CASSPDRLNYGYTF	TGTGCCAGCAGCCCAGACAGACTTAACTATGGCTACACCTTC	TRBV5-4	TRBJ1-2	NA	NA
CASSLFAEKGNTIYF	TGTGCCAGCAGCTTGTTTGCGGAAAAGGGAAACACCATATATTTT	TRBV5-6	TRBJ1-3	once	NA
CASSLDGRVFQPQHF	TGCGCCAGCAGCTTGGACGGTCGGGTTTTCCAGCCCCAGCATTTT	TRBV5-1	TRBJ1-5	NA	NA
CASCDRVVYGYTF	TGTGCCAGCTGTGACAGGGTTGTTTATGGCTACACCTTC	TRBV6-1	TRBJ1-2	once	TRBD1
CASRRQGANTEAFF	TGTGCCAGCAGACGACAGGGGGCGAACACTGAAGCTTTCTTT	TRBV2	TRBJ1-1	once	TRBD1
CASSQTGANTGELFF	TGTGCCAGCAGTCAGACAGGAGCGAACACCGGGGAGCTGTTTTTT	TRBV3-1/TRBV3-2	TRBJ2-2	few	NA
CASSLEGPLGVYGYTF	TGCGCCAGCAGCTTGGAGGGCCCCCTAGGGGTATATGGCTACACCTTC	TRBV5-1	TRBJ1-2	NA	NA
CASSYGQGAKNIQYF	TGTGCCAGCAGTTACGGCCAGGGAGCCAAAAACATTCAGTACTTC	TRBV6-5	TRBJ2-4	NA	NA
CASKEGSSYNEQFF	TGTGCCAGTAAGGAGGGGAGCTCCTACAATGAGCAGTTCTTC	TRBV19	TRBJ2-1	NA	NA
CASSSERGYQETQYF	TGTGCCAGCAGCTCCGAGCGGGGCTACCAAGAGACCCAGTACTTC	TRBV14	TRBJ2-5	NA	TRBD2
CASSLGSSGANVLTF	TGCGCCAGCAGCTTGGGTAGCTCTGGGGCCAACGTCCTGACTTTC	TRBV5-1	TRBJ2-6	NA	NA
CASSELTLNTQYF	TGTGCCAGCAGTGAACTTACTCTAAATACGCAGTATTTT	TRBV6-1	TRBJ2-3	NA	NA
CASEDRGQNGYTF	TGTGCCTCGGAGGACAGGGGGCAAAACGGCTACACCTTC	TRBV10-3	TRBJ1-2	NA	TRBD1